The sequence of this TCR beta chain was determined in a study of blood T cell repertoires in COVID-19. Study at large: Sources were T cells, B-cell-depleted T cells, or PBMCs; the material itself was cDNA or gDNA.

In the authors' methods: Estimates of nucleated cell counts were drawn from the amplification of reference gene primers. Sequencing was performed with immunoSEQ multiplex PCR; in TCRdb, only in-frame clones are kept and a portion is missing. V and J calls and clone size are given by that table; D and trimming were obtained from the DNA. The sample yields more than 250,000 clones, 86% seen once. The ends were cut back, 5 bases at V and 12 bases at J, with 11 bases in the middle. This CDR3 has 10 amino acids. Germline V CDR1 and CDR2: DFQATT, SNEGSKA (reference sequence). In its sample, this clone was seen a few times.

V usage is TRBV20-1 and J usage is TRBJ1-5; unclear D gene. This TCR came from a woman aged 45-65 years with acute or convalescent COVID-19. The sequenced sample consisted of peripheral blood. The CDR3 coding sequence is TGCAGTGCTGGAGTAGGACTCCAGCATTTT. The encoded protein is CSAGVGLQHF.